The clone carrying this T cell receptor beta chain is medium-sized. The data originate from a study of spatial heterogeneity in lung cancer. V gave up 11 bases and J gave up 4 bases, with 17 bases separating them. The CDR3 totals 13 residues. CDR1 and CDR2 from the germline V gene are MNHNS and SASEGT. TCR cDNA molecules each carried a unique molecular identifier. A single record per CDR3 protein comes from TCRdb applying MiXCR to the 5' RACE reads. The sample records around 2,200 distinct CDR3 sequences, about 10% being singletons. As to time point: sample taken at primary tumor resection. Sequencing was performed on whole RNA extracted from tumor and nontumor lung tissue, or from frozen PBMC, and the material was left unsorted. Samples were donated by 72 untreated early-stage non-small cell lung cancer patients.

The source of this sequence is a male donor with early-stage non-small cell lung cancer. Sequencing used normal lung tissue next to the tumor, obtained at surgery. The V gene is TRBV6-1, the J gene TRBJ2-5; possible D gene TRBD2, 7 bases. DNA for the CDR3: TGTGCCTCCAGGGCGGGGGCGCGAGAGACCCAGTACTTC. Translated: CASRAGARETQYF.